This T cell receptor beta chain was sequenced in a study of T-cell reconstitution after alpha-beta-depleted transplantation in children (TCRdb year 2016). Notes on the research overall: T-cell immune reconstitution after TCRalphabeta/CD19-depleted allogeneic hematopoietic cell transplantation in children was quantitatively tracked in the study by means of TCR repertoire profiling. Study-level results and caveats: In some patients, the high TCRbeta diversity seen at day 60 was put down to recipient T cells and intrathymic progenitors that had survived conditioning. Apparently early alphabetaT-cell count recovery about two months after transplant reportedly relied on only several hundred rapidly expanded clones derived from non-depleted graft cells. Over subsequent months, a decline in hyperexpanded clone frequencies was noted, and after one year, T-cell counts and TCRbeta diversity were mostly ascribed to newly produced T cells.

Explained via the paper, the treatment or condition label denotes: allogeneic hematopoietic cell transplantation with graft depleted of TCRalphabeta T cells and CD19 B cells. TCRalphabeta/CD19-depleted allogeneic hematopoietic cell grafts were given to the transplant recipients, all of whom were children. Taken from cysteine to phenylalanine, the CDR3 has 14 residues. CDR3 DNA is the only sequence kept; it has 42 bases, read in frame from the first base. Trimming at the junction amounts to 6 bases on V and 2 bases on J, and the germline ends lie 12 bases apart. The library was made by PCR. The sample was run on an Illumina HiSeq 2500. TCR libraries were prepared with molecular barcoding, using unique molecular identifiers to normalize TCRbeta repertoire quantification. The public reads were reanalyzed by TCRdb: fastp trimming at Q25, MiXCR alignment, in-frame beta chains only. Rows are combined by CDR3 protein, so each entry shows the most common genes and DNA. Here the sample has 780,000 or so distinct CDR3 sequences; roughly 15% occur a single time. The ten largest clones represent approximately 5% of the sample.

On this clonotype: The antigen it recognizes is unknown. The input lacks base qualities; no much larger clone sits a single base away.

Specimen: PBMCs, mostly from graft donor cells, collected 360 days after TCRalphabeta/CD19-depleted stem cell transplant. The receptor chain draws on TRBV23-1 and TRBJ2-3; the D gene is not confidently resolved. TRBV23-1 is annotated as an ORF whose role is uncertain. The receptor was isolated from a male patient between 5 and 17 years old who had a stem cell transplant for acute lymphoblastic leukemia, so the T cells may come from the graft donor. The DNA reads TGCGCCAGCAGGGAGAAGGAACCCACAGATACGCAGTATTTT. Translated, this is CASREKEPTDTQYF.